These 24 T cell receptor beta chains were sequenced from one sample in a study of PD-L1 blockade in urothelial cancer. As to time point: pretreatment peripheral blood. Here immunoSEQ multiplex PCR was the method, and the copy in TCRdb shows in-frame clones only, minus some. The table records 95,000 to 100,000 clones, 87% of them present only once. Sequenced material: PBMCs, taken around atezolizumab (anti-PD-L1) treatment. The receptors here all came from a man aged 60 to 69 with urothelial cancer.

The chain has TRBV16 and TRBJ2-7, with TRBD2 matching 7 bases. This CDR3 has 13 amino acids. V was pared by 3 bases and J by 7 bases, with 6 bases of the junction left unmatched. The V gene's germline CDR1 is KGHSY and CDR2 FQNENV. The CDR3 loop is CASSQGGLSEQYF. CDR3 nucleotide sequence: TGTGCCAGCAGCCAGGGGGGACTAAGTGAGCAGTACTTC.

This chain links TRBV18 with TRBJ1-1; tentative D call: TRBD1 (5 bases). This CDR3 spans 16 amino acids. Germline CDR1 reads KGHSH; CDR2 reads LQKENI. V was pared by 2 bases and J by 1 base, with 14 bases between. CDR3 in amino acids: CASSPSSGPANTEAFF. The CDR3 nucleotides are TGTGCCAGCTCACCAAGTTCAGGGCCTGCGAACACTGAAGCTTTCTTT.

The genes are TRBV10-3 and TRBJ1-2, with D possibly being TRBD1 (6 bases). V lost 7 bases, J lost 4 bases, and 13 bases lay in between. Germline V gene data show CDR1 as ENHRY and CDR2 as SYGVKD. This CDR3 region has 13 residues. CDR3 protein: CAINRESRYGYTF. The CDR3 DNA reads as TGTGCCATCAACAGGGAATCACGCTATGGCTACACCTTC.

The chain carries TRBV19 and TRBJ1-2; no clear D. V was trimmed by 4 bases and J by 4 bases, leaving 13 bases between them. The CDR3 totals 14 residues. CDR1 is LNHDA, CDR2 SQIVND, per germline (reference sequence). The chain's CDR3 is CASSTPPERYGYTF. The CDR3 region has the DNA TGTGCCAGTAGTACCCCCCCCGAGCGCTATGGCTACACCTTC.

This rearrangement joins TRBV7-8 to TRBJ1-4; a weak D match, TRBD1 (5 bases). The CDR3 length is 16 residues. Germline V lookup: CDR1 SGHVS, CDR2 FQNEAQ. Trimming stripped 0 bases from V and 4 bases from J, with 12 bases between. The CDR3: CASSLAGRGINEKLFF. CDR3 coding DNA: TGTGCCAGCAGCTTAGCGGGGAGGGGAATTAATGAAAAACTGTTTTTT.

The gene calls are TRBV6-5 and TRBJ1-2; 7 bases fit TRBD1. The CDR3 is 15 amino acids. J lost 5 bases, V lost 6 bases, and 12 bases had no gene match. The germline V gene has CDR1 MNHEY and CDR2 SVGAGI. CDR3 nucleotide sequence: TGTGCCAGCAGCACCGGGACAGCCCATGAATATGGCTACACCTTC. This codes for CASSTGTAHEYGYTF.

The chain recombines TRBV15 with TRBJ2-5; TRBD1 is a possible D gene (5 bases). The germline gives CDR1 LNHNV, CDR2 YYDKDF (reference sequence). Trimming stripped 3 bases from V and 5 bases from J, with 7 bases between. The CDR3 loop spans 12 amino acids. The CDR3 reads CATSRGPETQYF. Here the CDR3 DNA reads TGTGCCACCAGCAGGGGGCCTGAGACCCAGTACTTC.

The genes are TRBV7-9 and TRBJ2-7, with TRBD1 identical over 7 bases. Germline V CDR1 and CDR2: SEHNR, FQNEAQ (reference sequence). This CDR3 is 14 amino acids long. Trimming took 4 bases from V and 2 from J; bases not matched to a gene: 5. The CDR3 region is CASSSSGQTYEQYF. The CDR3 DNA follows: TGTGCCAGCAGCTCATCGGGACAGACCTACGAGCAGTACTTC.

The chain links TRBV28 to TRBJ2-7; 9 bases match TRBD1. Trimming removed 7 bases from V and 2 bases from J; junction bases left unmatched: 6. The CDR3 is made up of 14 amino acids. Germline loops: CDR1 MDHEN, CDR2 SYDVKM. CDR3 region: CASTPGQGAYEQYF. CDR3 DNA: TGTGCCAGCACGCCGGGACAGGGCGCCTACGAGCAGTACTTC. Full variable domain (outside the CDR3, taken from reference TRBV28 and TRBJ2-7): DVKVTQSSRYLVKRTGEKVFLECVQDMDHENMFWYRQDPGLGLRLIYFSYDVKMKEKGDIPEGYSVSREKKERFSLILESASTNQTSMYLCASTPGQGAYEQYFGPGTRLTVT.

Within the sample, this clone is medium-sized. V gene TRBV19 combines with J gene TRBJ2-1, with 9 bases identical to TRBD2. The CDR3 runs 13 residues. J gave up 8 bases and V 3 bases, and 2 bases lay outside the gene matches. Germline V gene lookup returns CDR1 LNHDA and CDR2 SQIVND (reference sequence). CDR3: CASSMGLADEQFF. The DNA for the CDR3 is TGTGCCAGTAGTATGGGACTAGCTGATGAGCAGTTCTTC.

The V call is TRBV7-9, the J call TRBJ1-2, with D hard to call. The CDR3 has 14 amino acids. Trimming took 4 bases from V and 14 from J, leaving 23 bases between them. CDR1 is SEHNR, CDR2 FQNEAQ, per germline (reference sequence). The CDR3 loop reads CASSSLTRPPASTF. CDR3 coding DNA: TGTGCCAGCAGCTCTCTTACCCGCCCCCCGGCTAGTACCTTC.

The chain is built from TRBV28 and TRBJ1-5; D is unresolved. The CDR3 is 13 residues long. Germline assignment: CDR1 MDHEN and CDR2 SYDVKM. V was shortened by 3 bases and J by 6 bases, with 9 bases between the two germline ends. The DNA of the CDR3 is TGTGCCAGCAGTTTTGGTCCGGGTCAGCCCCAGCATTTT. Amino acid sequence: CASSFGPGQPQHF.

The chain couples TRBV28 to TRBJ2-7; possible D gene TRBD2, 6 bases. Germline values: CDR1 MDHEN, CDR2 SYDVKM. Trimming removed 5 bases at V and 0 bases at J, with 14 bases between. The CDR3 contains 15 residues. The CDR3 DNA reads TGTGCCAGCAGTCTGGGGACGGGACTCTCCTACGAGCAGTACTTC. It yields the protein CASSLGTGLSYEQYF.

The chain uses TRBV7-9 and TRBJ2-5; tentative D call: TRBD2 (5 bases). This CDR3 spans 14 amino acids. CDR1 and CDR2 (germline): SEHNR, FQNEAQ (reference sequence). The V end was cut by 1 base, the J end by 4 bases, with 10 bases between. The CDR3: CASSLGSGRETQYF. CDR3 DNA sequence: TGTGCCAGCAGCTTAGGGTCGGGAAGAGAGACCCAGTACTTC.

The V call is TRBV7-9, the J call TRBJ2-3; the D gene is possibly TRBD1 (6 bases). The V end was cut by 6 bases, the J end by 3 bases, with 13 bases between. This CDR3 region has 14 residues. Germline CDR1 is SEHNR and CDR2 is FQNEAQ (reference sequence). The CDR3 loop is CASRTGTSTDTQYF. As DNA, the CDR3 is TGTGCCAGCAGGACCGGGACATCTACAGATACGCAGTATTTT.

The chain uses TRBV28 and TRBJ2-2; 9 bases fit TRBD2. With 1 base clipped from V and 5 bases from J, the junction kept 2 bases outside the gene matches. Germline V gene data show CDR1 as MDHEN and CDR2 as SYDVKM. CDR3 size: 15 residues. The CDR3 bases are TGTGCCAGCAGTTTATCGCTAGCGGGGACCGGGGAGCTGTTTTTT. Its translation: CASSLSLAGTGELFF.

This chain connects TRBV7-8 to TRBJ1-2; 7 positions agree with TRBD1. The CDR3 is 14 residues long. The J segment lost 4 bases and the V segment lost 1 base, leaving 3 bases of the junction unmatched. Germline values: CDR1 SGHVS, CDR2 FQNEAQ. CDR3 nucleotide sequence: TGTGCCAGCAGCTTAGGCAGGGGGAGCTATGGCTACACCTTC. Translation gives CASSLGRGSYGYTF.

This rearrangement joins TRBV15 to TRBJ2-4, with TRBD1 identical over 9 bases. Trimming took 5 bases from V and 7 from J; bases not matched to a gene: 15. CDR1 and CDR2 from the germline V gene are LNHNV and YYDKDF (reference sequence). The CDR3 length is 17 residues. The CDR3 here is CATSAESPRDRANIQYF. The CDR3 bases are TGTGCCACCAGCGCAGAGAGCCCCCGGGACAGGGCGAACATTCAGTACTTC.

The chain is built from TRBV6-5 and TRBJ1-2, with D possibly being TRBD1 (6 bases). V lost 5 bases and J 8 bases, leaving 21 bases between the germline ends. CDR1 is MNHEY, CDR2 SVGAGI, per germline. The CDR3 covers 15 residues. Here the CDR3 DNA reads TGTGCCAGCAGTCTGGACAGCGGCCCTTGGAGGGGCTACACCTTC. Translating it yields CASSLDSGPWRGYTF.

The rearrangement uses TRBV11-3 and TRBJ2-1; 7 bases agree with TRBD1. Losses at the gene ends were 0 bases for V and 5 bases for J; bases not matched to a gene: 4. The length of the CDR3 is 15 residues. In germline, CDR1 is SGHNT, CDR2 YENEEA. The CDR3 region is CASSLDRGLNNEQFF. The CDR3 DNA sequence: TGTGCCAGCAGCTTAGATAGGGGGCTTAACAATGAGCAGTTCTTC.

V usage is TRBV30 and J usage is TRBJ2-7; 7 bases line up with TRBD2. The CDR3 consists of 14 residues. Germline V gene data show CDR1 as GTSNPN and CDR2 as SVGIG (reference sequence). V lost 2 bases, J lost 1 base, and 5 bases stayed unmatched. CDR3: CAWSRGGGSYEQYF. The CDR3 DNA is TGTGCCTGGAGTAGGGGCGGGGGATCCTACGAGCAGTACTTC.

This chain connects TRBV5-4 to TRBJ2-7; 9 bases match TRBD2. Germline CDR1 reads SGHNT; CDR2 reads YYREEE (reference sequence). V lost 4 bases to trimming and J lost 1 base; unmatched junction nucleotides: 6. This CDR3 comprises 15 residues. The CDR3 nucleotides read TGTGCCAGCAGCCTGGGAGCGGGGGGTTCCTACGAGCAGTACTTC. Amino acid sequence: CASSLGAGGSYEQYF.

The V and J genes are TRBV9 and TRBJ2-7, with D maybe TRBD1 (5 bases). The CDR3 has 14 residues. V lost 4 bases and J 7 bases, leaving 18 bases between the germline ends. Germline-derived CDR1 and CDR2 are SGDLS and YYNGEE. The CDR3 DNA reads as TGTGCCAGCAGCCTATCAGGGTTCGGTGGGGAGCAGTACTTC. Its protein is CASSLSGFGGEQYF.

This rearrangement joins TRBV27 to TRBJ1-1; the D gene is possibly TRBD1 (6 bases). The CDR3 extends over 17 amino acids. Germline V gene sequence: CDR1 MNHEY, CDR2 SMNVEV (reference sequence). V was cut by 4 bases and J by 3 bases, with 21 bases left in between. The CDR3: CASSSRVISRQDTEAFF. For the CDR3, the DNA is TGTGCCAGCAGTTCCCGGGTGATATCAAGACAGGACACTGAAGCTTTCTTT.